This is a list of T cell receptor beta chains from one sample in a study of patients and donors after allogeneic stem cell transplantation. One entry per CDR3 protein, called by TCRdb with MiXCR from the RT-PCR reads. Of around 150,000 distinct CDR3 sequences detected, about 32% appear once; the ten largest clones hold around 3%. The sample consisted of blood, either unsorted or a sorted T cell fraction (not recorded which). Source of these receptors: a human donor who was either an allogeneic HSCT recipient or a stem cell or donor lymphocyte infusion donor (not recorded which). It is not recorded whose cells these are; they may come from a transplant donor. CDR3s include the opening cysteine and the closing phenylalanine or tryptophan. Fields, in order: J gene, V gene, clone size, D gene, CDR3 protein, CDR3 DNA. A D gene is named only where the DNA matches it firmly. A row's size may be missing; if present it is once, few, many or a size class.

j_gene: TRBJ2-7; v_gene: TRBV27; abundance: few; d_gene: .; CDR3aa: CASKFQGAYEQYF; CDR3nt: TGTGCCAGCAAGTTCCAAGGGGCCTACGAGCAGTACTTC
j_gene: TRBJ2-5; v_gene: TRBV5-4; abundance: .; d_gene: .; CDR3aa: CASSIRQAVETQYF; CDR3nt: TGTGCCAGCAGCATTAGACAGGCGGTGGAGACCCAGTACTTC
j_gene: TRBJ2-5; v_gene: TRBV29-1; abundance: .; d_gene: TRBD2; CDR3aa: CSAAGGTSGRGETQYF; CDR3nt: TGCAGCGCCGCAGGGGGGACTAGCGGGAGAGGGGAGACCCAGTACTTC
j_gene: TRBJ2-2; v_gene: TRBV12-3/TRBV12-4; abundance: .; d_gene: TRBD2; CDR3aa: CASSSGTSENTGELFF; CDR3nt: TGTGCCAGCAGTTCCGGGACTAGCGAGAACACCGGGGAGCTGTTTTTT
j_gene: TRBJ1-4; v_gene: TRBV25-1; abundance: few; d_gene: TRBD1; CDR3aa: CATRDSLATNEKLFF; CDR3nt: TGTGCCACCAGGGACAGCTTAGCAACTAATGAAAAACTGTTTTTT
j_gene: TRBJ1-2; v_gene: TRBV12-3/TRBV12-4; abundance: .; d_gene: .; CDR3aa: CASTSLGANYGYTF; CDR3nt: TGTGCCAGCACCTCTTTAGGAGCTAACTATGGCTACACCTTC
j_gene: TRBJ1-4; v_gene: TRBV27; abundance: .; d_gene: .; CDR3aa: CASSLLSGNEKLFF; CDR3nt: TGTGCCAGCAGTCTACTGAGTGGAAATGAAAAACTGTTTTTT
j_gene: TRBJ2-1; v_gene: TRBV12-3/TRBV12-4; abundance: .; d_gene: .; CDR3aa: CASRPRTGPDEQFF; CDR3nt: TGTGCCAGCAGACCTAGGACGGGCCCAGATGAGCAGTTCTTC
j_gene: TRBJ2-2; v_gene: TRBV2; abundance: few; d_gene: .; CDR3aa: CASRDLGENTGELFF; CDR3nt: TGTGCCAGCAGAGACCTCGGAGAGAACACCGGGGAGCTGTTTTTT
j_gene: TRBJ1-1; v_gene: TRBV10-3; abundance: .; d_gene: TRBD1; CDR3aa: CAISFTGGKAFF; CDR3nt: TGTGCCATCAGCTTCACAGGGGGCAAAGCTTTCTTT
j_gene: TRBJ2-7; v_gene: TRBV12-3/TRBV12-4; abundance: .; d_gene: .; CDR3aa: CASSVTALGEQYF; CDR3nt: TGTGCCAGCAGTGTGACAGCCCTGGGCGAGCAGTACTTC
j_gene: TRBJ2-5; v_gene: TRBV7-9; abundance: .; d_gene: .; CDR3aa: CASSFSYLEETQYF; CDR3nt: TGTGCCAGCAGCTTTAGCTATCTGGAGGAGACCCAGTACTTC
j_gene: TRBJ2-2; v_gene: TRBV5-1; abundance: many; d_gene: TRBD1; CDR3aa: CASSRGTGDTGELFF; CDR3nt: TGCGCCAGCAGCCGCGGGACAGGGGACACCGGGGAGCTGTTTTTT
j_gene: TRBJ1-6; v_gene: TRBV9; abundance: .; d_gene: .; CDR3aa: CASSAGGGQRSPLHF; CDR3nt: TGTGCCAGCAGCGCCGGTGGGGGGCAACGTTCACCCCTCCACTTT
j_gene: TRBJ2-7; v_gene: TRBV4-2; abundance: .; d_gene: TRBD2; CDR3aa: CASSQMGLVSEQYF; CDR3nt: TGTGCCAGCAGCCAAATGGGACTAGTGAGCGAGCAGTACTTC
j_gene: TRBJ2-7; v_gene: TRBV6-6; abundance: .; d_gene: TRBD2; CDR3aa: CASSPGLAGRDEQYF; CDR3nt: TGTGCCAGCAGCCCGGGACTAGCCGGGAGGGACGAGCAGTACTTC
j_gene: TRBJ1-2; v_gene: TRBV4-2; abundance: .; d_gene: TRBD1; CDR3aa: CASSQDRTGGYTF; CDR3nt: TGTGCCAGCAGCCAAGACCGGACAGGGGGCTACACCTTC
j_gene: TRBJ2-1; v_gene: TRBV7-3; abundance: .; d_gene: .; CDR3aa: CASSHRDGPYNEQFF; CDR3nt: TGTGCCAGCAGTCACCGGGACGGCCCTTACAATGAGCAGTTCTTC
j_gene: TRBJ1-5; v_gene: TRBV6-5; abundance: few; d_gene: .; CDR3aa: CASNNGPGQPQHF; CDR3nt: TGTGCCAGCAATAACGGGCCGGGACAGCCCCAGCATTTT
j_gene: TRBJ2-7; v_gene: TRBV27; abundance: .; d_gene: TRBD1; CDR3aa: CASSFGQGGEQYF; CDR3nt: TGTGCCAGCAGTTTCGGACAGGGAGGCGAGCAGTACTTC
j_gene: TRBJ1-5; v_gene: TRBV5-1; abundance: .; d_gene: .; CDR3aa: CASSLTASNQPQHF; CDR3nt: TGCGCCAGCAGCTTGACAGCGAGCAATCAGCCCCAGCATTTT
j_gene: TRBJ1-4; v_gene: TRBV15; abundance: few; d_gene: .; CDR3aa: CATSRGRENGEKLFF; CDR3nt: TGTGCCACCAGCAGAGGCAGGGAGAACGGGGAAAAACTGTTTTTT
j_gene: TRBJ1-6; v_gene: TRBV5-4; abundance: .; d_gene: .; CDR3aa: CASSLGWRRGNSPLHF; CDR3nt: TGTGCCAGCAGCTTGGGTTGGAGAAGGGGCAATTCACCCCTCCACTTT
j_gene: TRBJ2-7; v_gene: TRBV6-6; abundance: .; d_gene: TRBD1; CDR3aa: CASSSTGYEQYF; CDR3nt: TGTGCCAGCAGTTCGACAGGGTACGAGCAGTACTTC
j_gene: TRBJ1-5; v_gene: TRBV27; abundance: few; d_gene: .; CDR3aa: CASRRTVNSNQPQHF; CDR3nt: TGTGCCAGCAGACGGACAGTAAATAGCAATCAGCCCCAGCATTTT
j_gene: TRBJ2-3; v_gene: TRBV5-1; abundance: .; d_gene: .; CDR3aa: CASSLQPRTADTQYF; CDR3nt: TGCGCCAGCAGCTTGCAACCGAGGACGGCAGATACGCAGTATTTT
j_gene: TRBJ2-5; v_gene: TRBV9; abundance: once; d_gene: .; CDR3aa: CASSRTDNQETQYF; CDR3nt: TGTGCCAGCAGCCGGACAGACAACCAAGAGACCCAGTACTTC
j_gene: TRBJ2-1; v_gene: TRBV24-1; abundance: .; d_gene: .; CDR3aa: CATSQGISWDNEQFF; CDR3nt: TGTGCCACCAGCCAGGGTATTAGCTGGGACAATGAGCAGTTCTTC
j_gene: TRBJ2-2; v_gene: TRBV11-1; abundance: .; d_gene: TRBD2; CDR3aa: CASTESGSGTGELFF; CDR3nt: TGTGCCAGCACCGAAAGCGGGAGTGGCACCGGGGAGCTGTTTTTT
j_gene: TRBJ2-7; v_gene: TRBV12-3/TRBV12-4; abundance: .; d_gene: TRBD1; CDR3aa: CASSPRDRDNEQYF; CDR3nt: TGTGCCAGCAGTCCCCGGGACAGGGACAACGAGCAGTACTTC
j_gene: TRBJ2-5; v_gene: TRBV7-2; abundance: .; d_gene: .; CDR3aa: CASSLYSTSAQETQYF; CDR3nt: TGTGCCAGCAGCTTATATTCGACGTCCGCCCAAGAGACCCAGTACTTC
j_gene: TRBJ2-3; v_gene: TRBV5-1; abundance: few; d_gene: .; CDR3aa: CASSLAYTQYF; CDR3nt: TGCGCCAGCAGCTTGGCGTATACGCAGTATTTT
j_gene: TRBJ2-3; v_gene: TRBV28; abundance: .; d_gene: .; CDR3aa: CASSLFATRTDTQYF; CDR3nt: TGTGCCAGCAGTTTATTTGCCACTAGAACAGATACGCAGTATTTT
j_gene: TRBJ1-4; v_gene: TRBV12-3/TRBV12-4; abundance: many; d_gene: TRBD1; CDR3aa: CASGGTGTAGSEKLFF; CDR3nt: TGTGCCAGCGGCGGGACAGGGACCGCCGGGAGTGAAAAACTGTTTTTT
j_gene: TRBJ1-6; v_gene: TRBV12-3/TRBV12-4; abundance: many; d_gene: .; CDR3aa: CASSAPHRVGHSPLHF; CDR3nt: TGTGCCAGCAGTGCCCCCCACAGGGTTGGACATTCACCCCTCCACTTT
j_gene: TRBJ1-6; v_gene: TRBV4-3; abundance: few; d_gene: .; CDR3aa: CASSQDLRVYNSPLHF; CDR3nt: TGCGCCAGCAGCCAAGATCTTAGGGTCTATAATTCACCCCTCCACTTT
j_gene: TRBJ2-5; v_gene: TRBV5-1; abundance: few; d_gene: TRBD2; CDR3aa: CASSLVGSGRLQETQYF; CDR3nt: TGCGCCAGCAGCTTGGTTGGTAGCGGGAGGCTCCAAGAGACCCAGTACTTC
j_gene: TRBJ2-3; v_gene: TRBV4-2; abundance: few; d_gene: .; CDR3aa: CASSQVRARSTDTQYF; CDR3nt: TGTGCCAGCAGCCAAGTAAGAGCGCGGAGCACAGATACGCAGTATTTT
j_gene: TRBJ1-1; v_gene: TRBV12-3/TRBV12-4; abundance: many; d_gene: .; CDR3aa: CASSLGAMNTEAFF; CDR3nt: TGTGCCAGCAGTTTAGGTGCAATGAACACTGAAGCTTTCTTT
j_gene: TRBJ2-2; v_gene: TRBV7-7; abundance: .; d_gene: TRBD2; CDR3aa: CASSLGAGTSAPGELFF; CDR3nt: TGTGCTAGCAGCTTGGGTGCCGGGACTAGCGCCCCCGGGGAGCTGTTTTTT
j_gene: TRBJ1-5; v_gene: TRBV16; abundance: .; d_gene: .; CDR3aa: CASSHTFNQPQHF; CDR3nt: TGTGCCAGCAGCCACACGTTCAATCAGCCCCAGCATTTT
j_gene: TRBJ2-7; v_gene: TRBV20-1; abundance: .; d_gene: .; CDR3aa: CSARDFGTSFEQYF; CDR3nt: TGCAGTGCTAGAGATTTTGGCACCTCCTTCGAGCAGTACTTC
j_gene: TRBJ2-7; v_gene: TRBV20-1; abundance: few; d_gene: TRBD1; CDR3aa: CSARGGTAFYEQYF; CDR3nt: TGCAGTGCTAGAGGGGGGACAGCCTTCTACGAGCAGTACTTC
j_gene: TRBJ1-2; v_gene: TRBV21-1; abundance: .; d_gene: .; CDR3aa: CASTTLDGYTF; CDR3nt: TGTGCCAGCACCACACTGGATGGCTACACCTTC
j_gene: TRBJ1-4; v_gene: TRBV25-1; abundance: few; d_gene: .; CDR3aa: CASSRRGLANEKLFF; CDR3nt: TGTGCCAGCAGCCGAAGGGGTCTGGCTAATGAAAAACTGTTTTTT
j_gene: TRBJ1-5; v_gene: TRBV2; abundance: many; d_gene: .; CDR3aa: CASSESAGNGNQPQHF; CDR3nt: TGTGCCAGCAGTGAAAGCGCAGGGAACGGCAATCAGCCCCAGCATTTT